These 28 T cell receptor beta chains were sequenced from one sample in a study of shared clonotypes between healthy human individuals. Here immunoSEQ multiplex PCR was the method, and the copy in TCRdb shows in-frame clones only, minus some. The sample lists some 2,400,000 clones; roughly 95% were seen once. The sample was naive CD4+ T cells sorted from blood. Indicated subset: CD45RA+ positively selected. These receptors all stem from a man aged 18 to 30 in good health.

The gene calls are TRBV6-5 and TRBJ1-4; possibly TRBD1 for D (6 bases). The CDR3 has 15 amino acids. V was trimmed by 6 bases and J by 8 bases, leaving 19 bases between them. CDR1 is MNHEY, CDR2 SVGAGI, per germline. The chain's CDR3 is CASRQDGGAGEKLFF. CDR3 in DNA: TGTGCCAGCAGACAAGACGGGGGGGCAGGGGAAAAACTGTTTTTT.

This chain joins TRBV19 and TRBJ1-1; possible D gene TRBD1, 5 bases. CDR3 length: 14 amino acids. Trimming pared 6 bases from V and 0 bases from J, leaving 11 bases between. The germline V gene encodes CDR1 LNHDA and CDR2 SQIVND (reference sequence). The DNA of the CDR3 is TGTGCCAGTAGACCGCAGGACATGAACACTGAAGCTTTCTTT. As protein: CASRPQDMNTEAFF.

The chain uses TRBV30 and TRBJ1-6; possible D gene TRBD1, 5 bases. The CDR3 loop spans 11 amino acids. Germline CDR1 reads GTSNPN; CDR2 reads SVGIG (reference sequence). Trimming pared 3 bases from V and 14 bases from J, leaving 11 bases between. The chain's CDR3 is CAWSPSGALHF. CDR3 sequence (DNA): TGTGCCTGGAGCCCCTCGGGGGCCCTCCACTTT.

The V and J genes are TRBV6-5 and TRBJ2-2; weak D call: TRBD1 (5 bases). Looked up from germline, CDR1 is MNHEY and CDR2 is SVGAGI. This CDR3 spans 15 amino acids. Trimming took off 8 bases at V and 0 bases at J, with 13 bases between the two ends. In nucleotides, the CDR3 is TGTGCCAGCCCAGCCGACAGTCCGAACACCGGGGAGCTGTTTTTT. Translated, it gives CASPADSPNTGELFF.

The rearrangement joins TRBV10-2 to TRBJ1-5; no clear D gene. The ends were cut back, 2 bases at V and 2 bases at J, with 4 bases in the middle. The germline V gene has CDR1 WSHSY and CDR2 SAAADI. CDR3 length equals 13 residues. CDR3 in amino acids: CASSERRNQPQHF. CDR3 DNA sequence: TGCGCCAGCAGTGAGAGGCGCAATCAGCCCCAGCATTTT.

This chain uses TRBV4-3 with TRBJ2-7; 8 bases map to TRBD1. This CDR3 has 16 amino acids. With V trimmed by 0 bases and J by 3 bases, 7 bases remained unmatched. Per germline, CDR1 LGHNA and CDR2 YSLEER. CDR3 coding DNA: TGCGCCAGCAGCCAAGATCCCTGGACAGGGATCTACGAGCAGTACTTC. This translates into CASSQDPWTGIYEQYF.

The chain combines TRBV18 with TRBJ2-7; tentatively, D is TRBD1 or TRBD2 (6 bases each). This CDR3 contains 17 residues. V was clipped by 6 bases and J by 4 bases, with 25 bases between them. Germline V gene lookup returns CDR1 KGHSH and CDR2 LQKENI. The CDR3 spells CASSYAGGGFGSYEQYF. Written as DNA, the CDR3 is TGTGCCAGCTCCTATGCCGGGGGCGGGTTTGGATCGTACGAGCAGTACTTC. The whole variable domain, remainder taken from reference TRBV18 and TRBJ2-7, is NAGVMQNPRHLVRRRGQEARLRCSPMKGHSHVYWYRQLPEEGLKFMVYLQKENIIDESGMPKERFSAEFPKEGPSILRIQQVVRGDSAAYFCASSYAGGGFGSYEQYFGPGTRLTVT.

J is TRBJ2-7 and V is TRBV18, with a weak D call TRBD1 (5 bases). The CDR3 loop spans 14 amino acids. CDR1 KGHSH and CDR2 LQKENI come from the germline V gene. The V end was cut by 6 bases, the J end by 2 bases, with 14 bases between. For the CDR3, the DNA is TGTGCCAGCTCCTTGGACACCGGAGCCTACGAGCAGTACTTC. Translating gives CASSLDTGAYEQYF.

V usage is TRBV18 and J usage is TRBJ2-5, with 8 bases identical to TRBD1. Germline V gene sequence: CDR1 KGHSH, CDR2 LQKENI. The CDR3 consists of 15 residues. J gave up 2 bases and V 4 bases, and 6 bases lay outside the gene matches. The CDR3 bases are TGTGCCAGCTCACTGAGACAGGGGCGGCAAGAGACCCAGTACTTC. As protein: CASSLRQGRQETQYF.

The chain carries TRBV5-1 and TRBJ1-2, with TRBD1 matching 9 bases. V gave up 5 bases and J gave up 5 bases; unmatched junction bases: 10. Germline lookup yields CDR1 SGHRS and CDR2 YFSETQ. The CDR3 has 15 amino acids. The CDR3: CASRARTGVDYGYTF. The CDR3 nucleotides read TGCGCCAGCAGGGCCCGGACAGGGGTCGATTATGGCTACACCTTC.

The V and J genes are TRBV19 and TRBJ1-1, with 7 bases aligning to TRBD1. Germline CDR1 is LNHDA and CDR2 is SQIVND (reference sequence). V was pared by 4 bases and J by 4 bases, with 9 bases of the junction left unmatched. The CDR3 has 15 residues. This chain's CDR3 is CASSTNSGGTTEAFF. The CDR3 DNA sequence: TGTGCCAGTAGTACGAACTCAGGGGGAACCACTGAAGCTTTCTTT. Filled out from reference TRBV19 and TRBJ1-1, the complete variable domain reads DGGITQSPKYLFRKEGQNVTLSCEQNLNHDAMYWYRQDPGQGLRLIYYSQIVNDFQKGDIAEGYSVSREKKESFPLTVTSAQKNPTAFYLCASSTNSGGTTEAFFGQGTRLTVV.

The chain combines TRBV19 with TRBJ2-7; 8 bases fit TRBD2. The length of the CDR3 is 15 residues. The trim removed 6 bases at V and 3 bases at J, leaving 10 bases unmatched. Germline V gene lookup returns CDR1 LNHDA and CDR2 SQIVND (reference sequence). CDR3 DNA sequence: TGTGCCAGTAGAACCACGGGAGGGGCGAACTACGAGCAGTACTTC. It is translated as CASRTTGGANYEQYF.

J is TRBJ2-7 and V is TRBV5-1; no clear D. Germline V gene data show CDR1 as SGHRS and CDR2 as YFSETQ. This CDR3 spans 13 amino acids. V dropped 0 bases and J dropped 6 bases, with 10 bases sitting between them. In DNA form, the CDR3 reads TGCGCCAGCAGCTTGGCCGCTACCCCCGAGCAGTACTTC. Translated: CASSLAATPEQYF.

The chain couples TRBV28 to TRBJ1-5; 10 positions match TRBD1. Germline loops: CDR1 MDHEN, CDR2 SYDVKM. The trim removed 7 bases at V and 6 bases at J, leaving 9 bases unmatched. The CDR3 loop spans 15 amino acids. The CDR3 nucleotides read TGTGCCAGCAACCGGGGGACAGGGGCCACTCAGCCCCAGCATTTT. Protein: CASNRGTGATQPQHF.

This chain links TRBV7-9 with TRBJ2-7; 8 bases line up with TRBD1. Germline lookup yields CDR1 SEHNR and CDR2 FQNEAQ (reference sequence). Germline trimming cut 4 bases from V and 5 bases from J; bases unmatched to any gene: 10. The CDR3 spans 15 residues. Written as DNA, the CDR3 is TGTGCCAGCAGCTCATACCGGGACAGGACTGACGAGCAGTACTTC. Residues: CASSSYRDRTDEQYF.

The CDR3 sequence: CASSLRGVNTGELFF. The CDR3 nucleotides are TGTGCCAGCAGCTTACGCGGAGTGAACACCGGGGAGCTGTTTTTT. V gene TRBV11-3 combines with J gene TRBJ2-2; no clear D. This CDR3 region has 15 residues. Germline V CDR1 and CDR2: SGHNT, YENEEA. V was pared by 2 bases and J by 1 base, with 8 bases between.

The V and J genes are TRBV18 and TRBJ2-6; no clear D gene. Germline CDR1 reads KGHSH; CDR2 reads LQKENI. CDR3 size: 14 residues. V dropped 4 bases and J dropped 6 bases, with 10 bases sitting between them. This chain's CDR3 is CASSQAVEANVLTF. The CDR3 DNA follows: TGTGCCAGCTCACAGGCGGTCGAGGCCAACGTCCTGACTTTC.

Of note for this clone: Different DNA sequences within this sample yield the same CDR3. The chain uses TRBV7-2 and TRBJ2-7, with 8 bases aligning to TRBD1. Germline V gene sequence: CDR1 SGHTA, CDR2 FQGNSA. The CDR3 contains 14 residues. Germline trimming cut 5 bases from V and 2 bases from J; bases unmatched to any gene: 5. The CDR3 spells CASSPDRGPYEQYF. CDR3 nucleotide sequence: TGTGCCAGCAGCCCAGACAGGGGCCCCTACGAGCAGTACTTC.

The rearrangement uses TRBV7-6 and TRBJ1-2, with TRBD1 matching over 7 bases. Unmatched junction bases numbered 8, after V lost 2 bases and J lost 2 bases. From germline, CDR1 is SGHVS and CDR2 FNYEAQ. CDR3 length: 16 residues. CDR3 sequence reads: CASSLHQGDLNYGYTF. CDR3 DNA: TGTGCCAGCAGCTTACATCAGGGGGACCTAAACTATGGCTACACCTTC.

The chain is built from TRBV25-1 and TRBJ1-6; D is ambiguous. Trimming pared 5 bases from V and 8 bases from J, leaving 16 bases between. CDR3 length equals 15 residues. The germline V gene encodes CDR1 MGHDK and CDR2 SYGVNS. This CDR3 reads CASSSRSATYSPLHF. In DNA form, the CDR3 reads TGTGCCAGCAGTTCCAGGTCCGCCACCTATTCACCCCTCCACTTT.

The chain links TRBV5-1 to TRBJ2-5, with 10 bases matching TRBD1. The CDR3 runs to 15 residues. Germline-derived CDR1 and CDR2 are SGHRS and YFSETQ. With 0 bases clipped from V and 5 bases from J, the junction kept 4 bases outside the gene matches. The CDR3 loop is CASSLGQGAAETQYF. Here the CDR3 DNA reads TGCGCCAGCAGCTTGGGACAGGGGGCGGCGGAGACCCAGTACTTC.

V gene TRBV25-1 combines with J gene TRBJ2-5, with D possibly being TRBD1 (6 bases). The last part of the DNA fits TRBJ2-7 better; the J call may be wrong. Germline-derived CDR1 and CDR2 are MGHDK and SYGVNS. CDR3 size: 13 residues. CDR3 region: CASSPGTNYEQYF. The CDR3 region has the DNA TGTGCCAGCAGCCCCGGGACAAACTACGAGCAGTACTTC.

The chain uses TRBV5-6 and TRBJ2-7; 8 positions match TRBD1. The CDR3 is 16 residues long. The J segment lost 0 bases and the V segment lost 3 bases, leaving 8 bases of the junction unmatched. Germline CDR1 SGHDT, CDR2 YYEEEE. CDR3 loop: CASSSVDRVASYEQYF. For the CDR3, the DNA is TGTGCCAGCAGCTCAGTGGACAGGGTCGCCTCCTACGAGCAGTACTTC. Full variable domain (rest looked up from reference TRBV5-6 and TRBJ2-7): DAGVTQSPTHLIKTRGQQVTLRCSPKSGHDTVSWYQQALGQGPQFIFQYYEEEERQRGNFPDRFSGHQFPNYSSELNVNALLLGDSALYLCASSSVDRVASYEQYFGPGTRLTVT.

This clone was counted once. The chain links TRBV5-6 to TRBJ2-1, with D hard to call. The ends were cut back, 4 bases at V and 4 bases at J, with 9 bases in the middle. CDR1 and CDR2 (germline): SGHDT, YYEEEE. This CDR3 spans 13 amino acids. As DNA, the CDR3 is TGTGCCAGCAGCGCATTGGAGTACAATGAGCAGTTCTTC. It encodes CASSALEYNEQFF. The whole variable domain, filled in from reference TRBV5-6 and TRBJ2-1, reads DAGVTQSPTHLIKTRGQQVTLRCSPKSGHDTVSWYQQALGQGPQFIFQYYEEEERQRGNFPDRFSGHQFPNYSSELNVNALLLGDSALYLCASSALEYNEQFFGPGTRLTVL.

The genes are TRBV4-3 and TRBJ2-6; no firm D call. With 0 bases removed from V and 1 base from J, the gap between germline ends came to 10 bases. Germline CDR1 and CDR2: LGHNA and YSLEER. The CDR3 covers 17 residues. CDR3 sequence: CASSQDYEGSGANVLTF. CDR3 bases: TGCGCCAGCAGCCAAGATTACGAAGGTTCTGGGGCCAACGTCCTGACTTTC.

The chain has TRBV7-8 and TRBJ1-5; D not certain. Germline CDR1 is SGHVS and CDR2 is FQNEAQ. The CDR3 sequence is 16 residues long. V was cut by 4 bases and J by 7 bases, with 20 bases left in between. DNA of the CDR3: TGTGCCAGCAGCTCGCCTGGTGGGGATATCAGGCAGCCCCAGCATTTT. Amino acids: CASSSPGGDIRQPQHF.

CDR3 loop: CAWSVLLGSYEQYF. The CDR3 DNA reads as TGTGCCTGGAGTGTACTTCTGGGTTCCTACGAGCAGTACTTC. V usage is TRBV30 and J usage is TRBJ2-7; D remains unclear. Trimming shortened V by 0 bases and J by 1 base, and 10 bases separated the two germline ends. This CDR3 has 14 amino acids. In germline, CDR1 is GTSNPN, CDR2 SVGIG (reference sequence).

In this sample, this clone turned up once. CDR3 region: CASRIGRTYEQYF. DNA of the CDR3: TGTGCCAGCAGGATAGGGCGGACCTACGAGCAGTACTTC. This chain links TRBV6-6 with TRBJ2-7, with no clear D. This CDR3 contains 13 residues. CDR1 MNHNY and CDR2 SVGAGI come from the germline V gene (reference sequence). Trimming shortened V by 6 bases and J by 2 bases, and 11 bases separated the two germline ends.